A selection of T cell receptor beta chains follows, all from one sample in a study of cytotoxic CD8 clonotypes in ibrutinib-treated CLL. Sequenced by immunoSEQ multiplex PCR; TCRdb stores in-frame clones only, minus some. This sample has more than 200,000 clones; 60% to 75% occur once, and the top ten carry 15% to 17%. Source: PBMCs, taken after 24 months of ibrutinib treatment. These receptors were collected from a human donor with chronic lymphocytic leukemia. Each CDR3 is given with its conserved first and last residue. The D gene is left open where the match is weak. Not every row has a clone size; where given, it reads once, few, many or a size class.

TRBJ2-5 TRBV7-3 NA TRBD2 TGTGCCAGCAGTTCCGGGAGGGTGGAGACCCAGTACTTC CASSSGRVETQYF
TRBJ2-1 TRBV29-1 NA NA TGCAGCGTTGAAGATCGGTCAGAGCGCGATGAGCAGTTCTTC CSVEDRSERDEQFF
TRBJ2-2 TRBV15 NA TRBD1 TGTGCCACCAGCCGGGACAGGGGGACGGGCGGGGAGCTGTTTTTT CATSRDRGTGGELFF
TRBJ1-2 TRBV27 NA TRBD1 TGTGCCAGCAGGAACCCCGGACAGGGCAACTATGGCTACACCTTC CASRNPGQGNYGYTF
TRBJ1-3 TRBV6-6 NA TRBD1 TGTGCCAGCAGTTGGGACAGGACGAGCTCTGGAAACACCATATATTTT CASSWDRTSSGNTIYF
TRBJ2-3 TRBV28 NA TRBD2 TGTGCCAGCAGTTTATTCTTTTCGTCTGCGACTAGCGCCAAAGATACGCAGTATTTT CASSLFFSSATSAKDTQYF
TRBJ1-1 TRBV5-1 NA NA TGCGCCAGCAGCTTGGTTCCAGGGCAGAACACTGAAGCTTTCTTT CASSLVPGQNTEAFF
TRBJ2-5 TRBV7-9 NA NA TGTGCCAGCAGCTCTATACCGACCCAGTACTTC CASSSIPTQYF
TRBJ1-2 TRBV28 NA NA TGTGCCATCCCTTTGAGGCAGGGAGGCGGCTACACCTTC CAIPLRQGGGYTF
TRBJ2-3 TRBV27 NA NA TGTGCCAGCAGTTATGCGATCACAGATACGCAGTATTTT CASSYAITDTQYF
TRBJ1-5 TRBV25-1 NA NA TGTGCCAGCAGTGAATCAGGAGGATCTCAGCCCCAGCATTTT CASSESGGSQPQHF
TRBJ1-1 TRBV28 NA NA TGTGCCAGCAGTCCGGGGGCCCTGGGAACTGAAGCTTTCTTT CASSPGALGTEAFF
TRBJ2-1 TRBV6-5 few TRBD2 TGTGCCAGCAAGCGGGGAAATGAGCAGTTCTTC CASKRGNEQFF
TRBJ1-2 TRBV28 NA TRBD1 TGTGCCAGCAGTTCTACAGGGGGCAACTATGGCTACACCTTC CASSSTGGNYGYTF
TRBJ1-3 TRBV15 NA NA TGTGCCACCAGCAGAGATATTGGTGGGGTAAACACCATATATTTT CATSRDIGGVNTIYF
TRBJ1-4 TRBV14 NA TRBD1 TGTGCCAGCAGCCGCATAACAGGGGCCAGGGAAAAACTGTTTTTT CASSRITGAREKLFF
TRBJ2-7 TRBV9 NA TRBD2 TGTGCCAGCAGCCCCGGGGGGGGCGAGCAGTACTTC CASSPGGGEQYF
TRBJ2-7 TRBV10-1 once TRBD2 TGCGCCAGCAGTGAACGGGGGGGAGGCTCCTACGAGCAGTACTTC CASSERGGGSYEQYF
TRBJ2-1 TRBV7-2 NA NA TGTGCCAGCAGCTTAGGCCGAAGGGATGAGCAGTTCTTC CASSLGRRDEQFF
TRBJ2-1 TRBV6-1 NA NA TGTGCCAGCAGTGAATATGGCGGGACCTACAATGAGCAGTTCTTC CASSEYGGTYNEQFF
TRBJ1-1 TRBV6-5 NA NA TGTGCCAGCAGTTATGACCTGAACACTGAAGCTTTCTTT CASSYDLNTEAFF
TRBJ2-1 TRBV29-1 NA TRBD2 TGCAGCGTTGATGGTCCTAGCGGGAGAGGCGGGGGGGGATACAATGAGCAGTTCTTC CSVDGPSGRGGGGYNEQFF
TRBJ2-6 TRBV9 NA NA TGTGCCAGCAGCTGGACGGGATCGGGGGCCAACGTCCTGACTTTC CASSWTGSGANVLTF
TRBJ1-2 TRBV7-3 NA NA TGTGCCAGCAGTACGACAGTCGGCTATGGCTACACCTTC CASSTTVGYGYTF
TRBJ2-5 TRBV15 NA NA TGTGCCACCAGCAGAGATATTCCGGCGGAGACCCAGTACTTC CATSRDIPAETQYF
TRBJ2-1 TRBV5-1 once NA TGCGCCAGCAGCCTGGGCGGACCCTCCAATGAGCAGTTCTTC CASSLGGPSNEQFF
TRBJ1-2 TRBV4-1 NA NA TGCGCCAGCAGCCAAGAAGGACTCGATCTTAACTATGGCTACACCTTC CASSQEGLDLNYGYTF
TRBJ2-7 TRBV10-3 few TRBD1 TGTGCCACTACGACAGGGTCCTACGAGCAGTACTTC CATTTGSYEQYF
TRBJ2-3 TRBV7-3 NA TRBD2 TGTGCCAGCAGCCAAAGAGGTAGCGGGAGTATTAGAGATACGCAGTATTTT CASSQRGSGSIRDTQYF
TRBJ1-2 TRBV28 NA NA TGTGCCAGCAGTCTCCCCCTGACAGAGCTCGATGGCTACACCTTC CASSLPLTELDGYTF
TRBJ1-5 TRBV27 once NA TGTGCCAGCCGGTACCGGGACAACGAAGAGCCCCAGCATTTT CASRYRDNEEPQHF
TRBJ1-1 TRBV6-1 few NA TGTGCCAGCAAACCACAGCCGGACACTGAAGCTTTCTTT CASKPQPDTEAFF
TRBJ1-1 TRBV28 NA NA TGTGCCAGCAGTTCCAGCGGGACAACATTGAACACTGAAGCTTTCTTT CASSSSGTTLNTEAFF
TRBJ2-2 TRBV7-8 NA NA TGTGCCAGCAGCTTACGTCCCGGGGAGCTGTTTTTT CASSLRPGELFF
TRBJ1-4 TRBV29-1 NA NA TGCAGCGTTGGGTCGCTGAGTGAAAAACTGTTTTTT CSVGSLSEKLFF
TRBJ2-3 TRBV27 NA TRBD2 TGTGCCAGCAGTTTTAGCGGGAGGCTGGCAGATACGCAGTATTTT CASSFSGRLADTQYF
TRBJ2-5 TRBV10-2 NA NA TGCGCCAGCAGTGCAACGATAGGATGGGAGACCCAGTACTTC CASSATIGWETQYF
TRBJ2-7 TRBV28 NA TRBD1 TGTGCCAGCAGTTCAAACCGAAGACAGGGTTCGATTAGGAGCTCCTACGAGCAGTACTTC CASSSNRRQGSIRSSYEQYF
TRBJ2-1 TRBV7-3 few TRBD2 TGTGCCAGCAGCACATCGGGACTAGCGGACAATGAGCAGTTCTTC CASSTSGLADNEQFF
TRBJ1-6 TRBV5-1 NA NA TGCGCCAGCAGCCCCGACGGCTTAGGGTCACCCCTCCACTTT CASSPDGLGSPLHF
TRBJ2-2 TRBV28 NA NA TGTGCCAGTAAGGGATTATGGAACACCGGGGAGCTGTTTTTT CASKGLWNTGELFF